The present entry profiles one TCR beta chain with its context. Its antigen remains unknown. Sequencing in the ViraFEST assay came after antigen-specific CD4+ T cells had been expanded with viral peptide pools, which were used to stimulate PBMC. It was after approximately 10 days of culture that CD4+ T cells were isolated. Infection dated between March and December 2020, before the Alpha, Beta and Delta variants reached the United States. All participants had two doses of either the BNT162b2 or mRNA-1273 vaccine. This sample is part of a study of vaccination effects on CD4 cells after COVID-19. Overall study findings and caveats: Marked contraction was observed in infection-induced and vaccine-induced clones late after vaccination.

Only in-frame clones appear in the TCRdb table, and some are missing; sequencing was by immunoSEQ multiplex PCR. Here the sample spans fewer than 15,000 clones, around 78% being singletons. The clonotype originates from a human donor who had a prior SARS-CoV-2 infection. The sample here was CD4+ T cells from PBMCs cultured with HCoV-NL63 spike peptides, taken after COVID-19 vaccination.

CDR3 amino acids: CASSMGLAGGVGANVLTF. The DNA for the CDR3 is TGCGCCAGCAGCATGGGACTAGCGGGGGGGGTTGGGGCCAACGTCCTGACTTTC. The chain uses TRBV5-1 and TRBJ2-6, with TRBD2 matching 16 bases. Trimming took 4 bases from V and 3 from J; bases not matched to a gene: 4. This CDR3 spans 18 amino acids. CDR1 and CDR2 from the germline V gene are SGHRS and YFSETQ. Filled out from reference TRBV5-1 and TRBJ2-6, the complete variable domain reads KAGVTQTPRYLIKTRGQQVTLSCSPISGHRSVSWYQQTPGQGLQFLFEYFSETQRNKGNFPGRFSGRQFSNSRSEMNVSTLELGDSALYLCASSMGLAGGVGANVLTFGAGSRLTVL.